This TCR beta chain is from a study of blood T cells in healthy people across ages. The overall study: The capture of about one barcoded beta molecule per two T cells was achieved by template switching.

A second PCR, run for about 7 to 11 cycles, used a sample-barcoded 5' primer plus a J-beta primer mix. TCRdb passed the 5' RACE reads through MiXCR, listing each CDR3 protein once. In the table there are about 800,000 distinct CDR3 sequences, about 62% of which are singletons. Samples had at least 6.5 million PBMCs isolated from them. In regard to this clonotype: No antigen is known for it.

The CDR3 loop spans 16 amino acids. The trim removed 5 bases at V and 5 bases at J, leaving 11 bases unmatched. The study's findings and limits: Comparison with aged donors showed that long-lived donors had more naive CD4+ cells and higher diversity.

The sequencing sample was made of blood. The receptor's source is a man under 40 in good health. This chain uses TRBV12-3 or TRBV12-4 with TRBJ1-4, with TRBD1 matching 7 bases. Here the CDR3 DNA reads TGTGCCAGCAGTCCCTTTCCGCCGGGACAGAATGAAAAACTGTTTTTT. The encoded protein is CASSPFPPGQNEKLFF.